This passage covers 16 T cell receptor beta chains from one sample sequenced in a study of Graves' ophthalmopathy and Graves' hyperthyroidism. TCR beta CDR3 amplification used RNA transcripts. The first-round RT-PCR employed HTBI primers together with the Qiagen OneStep RT-PCR kit. A multiplex PCR was then performed as the second round. TCRdb itself ran the multiplex PCR reads through MiXCR, one entry per CDR3 protein. The sample lists 350,000 or so distinct CDR3 sequences, roughly a sixth occurring once. The sequencing input was peripheral blood. Receptors originate from an adult man with Graves' ophthalmopathy.

At least ten counts were recorded for this clonotype. V and J are TRBV5-1 and TRBJ2-7; 10 bases agree with TRBD1. V lost 0 bases to trimming and J lost 7 bases; unmatched junction nucleotides: 7. There are 15 residues in the CDR3. Germline values: CDR1 SGHRS, CDR2 YFSETQ. The CDR3 spells CASSLAGQGIGEQYF. The CDR3 bases are TGCGCCAGCAGCTTGGCGGGACAGGGGATCGGAGAGCAGTACTTC.

This clonotype was picked up many times. The chain uses TRBV19 and TRBJ2-7, with 12 bases that match TRBD1. CDR3 length: 15 amino acids. The germline V gene has CDR1 LNHDA and CDR2 SQIVND (reference sequence). V dropped 5 bases and J dropped 5; count of bases not matched to a gene: 7. The CDR3 region is CASSSGQGAAHEQYF. The CDR3 DNA follows: TGTGCCAGTAGTTCGGGACAGGGGGCTGCACACGAGCAGTACTTC.

The CDR3 reads CASSLKSFSYEQYF. The CDR3 DNA reads TGTGCCAGCAGCCTAAAGTCGTTTTCCTACGAGCAGTACTTC. J is TRBJ2-7 and V is TRBV3-1, with D unclear. Germline loops: CDR1 LGHDT, CDR2 YNNKEL (reference sequence). The CDR3 spans 14 residues. The ends were cut back, 4 bases at V and 1 base at J, with 11 bases in the middle.

This clonotype showed up many times. This chain links TRBV6-8 with TRBJ2-2; D may be TRBD1 (6 bases). V was pared by 2 bases and J by 1 base, with 14 bases between. The CDR3 has 17 amino acids. CDR1 and CDR2 from the germline V gene are MNHGY and SAAAGT. CDR3 region: CASSYNWGHMNTGELFF. DNA of the CDR3: TGTGCCAGCAGTTACAATTGGGGGCATATGAACACCGGGGAGCTGTTTTTT.

This clonotype was counted many times. The rearrangement uses TRBV29-1 and TRBJ1-1; D is uncertain. The CDR3 spans 14 residues. Germline loops: CDR1 SQVTM, CDR2 ANQGSEA. Deletions cut 6 bases from V and 5 bases from J, with 19 bases between. The CDR3 sequence is CSVLGGPRQTEAFF. The CDR3 region has the DNA TGCAGCGTCCTCGGCGGACCCAGGCAAACTGAAGCTTTCTTT.

The gene calls are TRBV6-5 and TRBJ2-4; 7 bases map to TRBD1. The J segment lost 7 bases and the V segment lost 6 bases, leaving 9 bases of the junction unmatched. This CDR3 region has 14 residues. Germline assignment: CDR1 MNHEY and CDR2 SVGAGI. In DNA form, the CDR3 reads TGTGCCAGCAGCTTAGGGGGCGCGAGGAACATTCAGTACTTC. This encodes CASSLGGARNIQYF.

The V gene is TRBV6-1, the J gene TRBJ1-2; D gene uncertain. Germline V gene sequence: CDR1 MNHNS, CDR2 SASEGT. V was clipped by 8 bases and J by 3 bases, with 13 bases between them. CDR3 size: 13 residues. The chain's CDR3 is CASEGRIYYGYTF. CDR3 coding DNA: TGTGCCAGCGAAGGCAGAATCTACTATGGCTACACCTTC.

This clonotype was counted ten times or more. The rearrangement links TRBV6-1 to TRBJ1-1, with a tentative D call TRBD1 (5 bases). V dropped 10 bases and J dropped 6 bases, with 15 bases sitting between them. Germline CDR1 and CDR2: MNHNS and SASEGT. The CDR3 has 12 amino acids. In DNA form, the CDR3 reads TGTGCCACGGGGGGGGATGTCGCTGAAGCTTTCTTT. This gives the protein CATGGDVAEAFF.

This clonotype has a count of ten or more. The J gene is TRBJ2-5, the V gene TRBV7-3; the match to TRBD2 covers 8 bases. Germline trimming cut 1 base from V and 4 bases from J; bases unmatched to any gene: 5. Germline CDR1 SGHTA, CDR2 FQGTGA. The length of the CDR3 is 15 residues. CDR3: CASSLISGNGETQYF. The CDR3, as DNA: TGTGCCAGCAGCTTAATTAGCGGGAACGGAGAGACCCAGTACTTC. The full variable domain, its missing parts supplied by reference TRBV7-3 and TRBJ2-5, is GAGVSQTPSNKVTEKGKYVELRCDPISGHTALYWYRQSLGQGPEFLIYFQGTGAADDSGLPNDRFFAVRPEGSVSTLKIQRTERGDSAVYLCASSLISGNGETQYFGPGTRLLVL.

This clonotype appeared many times. The chain joins TRBV20-1 to TRBJ2-5; no clear D. The CDR3 is 15 amino acids. Trimming cost V 3 bases and J 8 bases, with 22 bases left between them. Germline CDR1 and CDR2: DFQATT and SNEGSKA (reference sequence). CDR3 in amino acids: CSARSPPAAKSTQYF. Here the CDR3 DNA reads TGCAGTGCTAGGTCCCCGCCGGCGGCCAAGAGTACCCAGTACTTC.

This clonotype was counted many times. This chain links TRBV6-5 with TRBJ2-7; D unresolved. The CDR3 loop spans 12 amino acids. V lost 10 bases and J 4 bases, leaving 14 bases between the germline ends. Germline lookup yields CDR1 MNHEY and CDR2 SVGAGI. The CDR3 sequence is CATRQATYEQYF. Here the CDR3 DNA reads TGTGCCACCCGGCAGGCTACATACGAGCAGTACTTC.

This clonotype came up many times. This chain links TRBV20-1 with TRBJ2-7, with 8 bases that match TRBD1. This CDR3 comprises 15 residues. J gave up 7 bases and V 2 bases, and 13 bases lay outside the gene matches. Germline V CDR1 and CDR2: DFQATT, SNEGSKA (reference sequence). The DNA for the CDR3 is TGCAGTGCTAGACGCCCGGGGACAGGCCCAGATGAGCAGTACTTC. It codes for CSARRPGTGPDEQYF.

The V and J genes are TRBV11-2 and TRBJ2-7; 13 bases fit TRBD2. The CDR3 is 14 residues long. Germline V lookup: CDR1 SGHAT, CDR2 FQNNGV. The V and J ends lost 6 bases and 6 bases, in that order; junction bases with no gene match: 5. In DNA, the CDR3 is TGTGCCAGCAGTCTTACTAGCGGGAGGGGCGAGCAGTACTTC. Its protein is CASSLTSGRGEQYF.

This clonotype occurred many times. The chain couples TRBV2 to TRBJ2-5; no reliable D call. The CDR3 is made up of 13 amino acids. The V gene lost 3 bases and the J gene lost 5 bases, with 10 bases spanning the gap. Germline CDR1 and CDR2: SNHLY and FYNNEI. CDR3: CASSDGIGETQYF. In DNA form, the CDR3 reads TGTGCCAGCAGTGATGGGATCGGGGAGACCCAGTACTTC.

In this sample, this clonotype turned up many times. The chain links TRBV2 to TRBJ1-6; TRBD1 is a possible D gene (5 bases). V lost 6 bases to trimming and J lost 7 bases, with 13 bases between them. Germline CDR1 and CDR2: SNHLY and FYNNEI. The CDR3 extends over 14 amino acids. As DNA, the CDR3 is TGTGCCAGCAGCCTCCAGGGTTACAATTCACCCCTCCACTTT. This gives the protein CASSLQGYNSPLHF.

Many counts were recorded for this clonotype. V and J are TRBV15 and TRBJ2-5; tentatively, D is TRBD1 or TRBD2 (7 bases each). The CDR3 sequence is 18 residues long. Germline-derived CDR1 and CDR2 are LNHNV and YYDKDF (reference sequence). Trimming took 0 bases from V and 2 from J, leaving 19 bases between them. The CDR3 spells CATSRDLGGTDLQETQYF. CDR3 nucleotides: TGTGCCACCAGCAGAGATCTCGGGGGGACAGACCTACAAGAGACCCAGTACTTC.